This T cell receptor (beta chain) came from a study of cytotoxic CD8 clonotypes in ibrutinib-treated CLL. In the study overall: Partial response occurred in some 25 patients and complete response in 2; at median approximately 68 months, about 14 remained remitted and around twelve progressed. Study results and limitations: Under treatment, the uncommon public clonotypes either contracted or remained stable.

As concerns this clone: Its antigen is as yet unknown.

Investigators sought sequencing depths of between 1 in 200,000 and 1 in 1 million T cells. Here immunoSEQ multiplex PCR was the method, and the copy in TCRdb shows in-frame clones only, minus some. Here the sample spans over 130,000 clones, over 75% being singletons. Sequencing used PBMCs, obtained after 36 months of ibrutinib treatment. This receptor was obtained from a human donor with chronic lymphocytic leukemia.

CDR3 protein: CASGPVNRGEAFF. The CDR3 nucleotides are TGTGCCAGTGGTCCCGTTAACAGGGGTGAAGCTTTCTTT. V gene TRBV28 combines with J gene TRBJ1-1, with 7 nucleotides matching TRBD1. Germline lookup yields CDR1 MDHEN and CDR2 SYDVKM. This CDR3 contains 13 residues. The trim removed 9 bases at V and 7 bases at J, leaving 11 bases unmatched. The whole variable domain, remainder taken from reference TRBV28 and TRBJ1-1, is DVKVTQSSRYLVKRTGEKVFLECVQDMDHENMFWYRQDPGLGLRLIYFSYDVKMKEKGDIPEGYSVSREKKERFSLILESASTNQTSMYLCASGPVNRGEAFFGQGTRLTVV.